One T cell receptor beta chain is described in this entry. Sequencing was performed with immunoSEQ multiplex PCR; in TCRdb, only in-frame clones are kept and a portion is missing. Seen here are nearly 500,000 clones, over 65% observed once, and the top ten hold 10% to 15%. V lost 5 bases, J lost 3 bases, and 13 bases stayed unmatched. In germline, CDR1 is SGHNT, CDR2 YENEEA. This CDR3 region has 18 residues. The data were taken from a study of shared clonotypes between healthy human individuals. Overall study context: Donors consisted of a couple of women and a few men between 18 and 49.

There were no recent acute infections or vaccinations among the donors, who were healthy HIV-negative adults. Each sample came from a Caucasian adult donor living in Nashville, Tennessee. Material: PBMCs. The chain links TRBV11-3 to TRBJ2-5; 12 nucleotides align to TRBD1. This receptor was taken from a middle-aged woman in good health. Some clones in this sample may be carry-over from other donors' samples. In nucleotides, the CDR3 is TGTGCCAGCAGCCTCGGGACAGGGGGCCTATGGTCCGAAGAGACCCAGTACTTC. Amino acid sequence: CASSLGTGGLWSEETQYF. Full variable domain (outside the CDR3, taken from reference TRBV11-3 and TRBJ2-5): EAGVVQSPRYKIIEKKQPVAFWCNPISGHNTLYWYLQNLGQGPELLIRYENEEAVDDSQLPKDRFSAERLKGVDSTLKIQPAELGDSAVYLCASSLGTGGLWSEETQYFGPGTRLLVL.